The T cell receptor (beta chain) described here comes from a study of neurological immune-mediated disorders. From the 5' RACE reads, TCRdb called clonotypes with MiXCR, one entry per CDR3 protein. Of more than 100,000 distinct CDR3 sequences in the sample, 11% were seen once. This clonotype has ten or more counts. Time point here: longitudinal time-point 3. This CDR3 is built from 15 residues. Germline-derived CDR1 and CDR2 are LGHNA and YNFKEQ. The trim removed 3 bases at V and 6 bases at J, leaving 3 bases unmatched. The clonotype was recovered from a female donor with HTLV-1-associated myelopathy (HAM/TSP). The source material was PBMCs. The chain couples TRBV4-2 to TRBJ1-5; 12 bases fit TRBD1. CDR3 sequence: CASSQGQGAGQPQHF. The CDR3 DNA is TGTGCCAGCAGCCAGGGACAGGGGGCGGGTCAGCCCCAGCATTTT.